The 3 T cell receptor beta chains presented below share a single source sample, sequenced in a study of OX40 agonist ivuxolimab in advanced cancers. The data were produced by immunoSEQ multiplex PCR, yet TCRdb's version contains in-frame clones alone and is incomplete. The sample lists 77,000 or so clones, approximately 95% seen once, with roughly 20% in the top ten. Here the sequenced sample was CD4+ or CD8+ T cells sorted from blood, taken in a trial of the OX40 agonist ivuxolimab. The source is an adult with an advanced solid tumor such as melanoma, head and neck, liver or kidney cancer.

The rearrangement joins TRBV19 to TRBJ2-1; D unclear. Per germline, CDR1 LNHDA and CDR2 SQIVND (reference sequence). CDR3 size: 12 residues. V lost 1 base to trimming and J lost 7 bases, with 5 bases between them. The CDR3 sequence: CASSIVWNEQFF. CDR3 DNA: TGTGCCAGTAGTATAGTATGGAATGAGCAGTTCTTC.

The rearrangement uses TRBV11-2 and TRBJ1-1; D gene unclear. Germline CDR1 reads SGHAT; CDR2 reads FQNNGV. V gave up 0 bases and J gave up 0 bases, with 8 bases separating them. The CDR3 covers 15 residues. The CDR3 DNA follows: TGTGCCAGCAGCTTAGATCAGAGGATGAACACTGAAGCTTTCTTT. It codes for CASSLDQRMNTEAFF.

The rearrangement uses TRBV7-9 and TRBJ2-3; no clear D. This CDR3 comprises 12 residues. Germline CDR1 and CDR2: SEHNR and FQNEAQ (reference sequence). The V end lost 0 bases, the J end lost 9 bases, and 7 bases lay between the germline ends. The CDR3 DNA follows: TGTGCCAGCAGCTTAGCCGGGTCCACGCAGTATTTT. This gives the protein CASSLAGSTQYF.